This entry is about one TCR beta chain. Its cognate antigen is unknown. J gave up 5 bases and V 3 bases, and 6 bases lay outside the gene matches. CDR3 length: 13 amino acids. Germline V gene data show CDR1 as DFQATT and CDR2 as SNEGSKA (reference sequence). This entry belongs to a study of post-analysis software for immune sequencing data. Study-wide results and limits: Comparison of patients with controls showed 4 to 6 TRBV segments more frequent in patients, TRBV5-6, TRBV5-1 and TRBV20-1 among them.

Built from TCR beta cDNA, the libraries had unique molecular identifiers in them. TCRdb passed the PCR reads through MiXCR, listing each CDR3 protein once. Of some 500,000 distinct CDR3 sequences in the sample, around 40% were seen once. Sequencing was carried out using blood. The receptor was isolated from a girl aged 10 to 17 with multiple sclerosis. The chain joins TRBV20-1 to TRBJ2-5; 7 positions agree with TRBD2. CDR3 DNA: TGCAGTGCTAGCGCTGCGGGAGCGGAGACCCAGTACTTC. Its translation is CSASAAGAETQYF.